This T cell receptor beta chain came from a study of regulatory T cells in long-lasting Graves disease (dated by TCRdb to about 2021). Context from the whole study: Newly diagnosed Graves' disease patients had taken antithyroid drugs for less than 3 months. Peripheral blood TCR sequencing and RNA sequencing compared persistent Graves' disease patients with newly diagnosed Graves' disease patients. The study was registered as a clinical trial and conducted in China. A total of some 35 samples underwent TCR sequencing: about 13 from persistent and roughly 20 from newly diagnosed Graves' disease patients.

General conclusions and limits of the study: Persistent Graves' disease patients showed lower TCR Shannon entropy and fewer highly expanded clones than newly diagnosed patients, suggesting clonal expansion. More public clonotypes were shared among persistent patients (roughly 2,700) than among newly diagnosed patients (966). Only peripheral blood was studied, because thyroid tissue, the primary lesion, was inaccessible. Persistent disease showed preferential use of TRBV28, TRBJ1-2 and TRBJ2-5, whereas newly diagnosed disease favored TRBV20-1 and TRBJ2-1. Sequencing and analysis were restricted to the TCR beta chain. The small sample size was acknowledged by the authors as a limitation that may reduce accuracy.

Receptor libraries were prepared by multiplex PCR. For sequencing, an Illumina HiSeq 4000 was employed. TCR beta libraries were built with iRepertoire HTBI primers and Arm-PCR amplification of CDR3 regions. Before sequencing, the PCR products went through gel purification. The study's own analysis went as follows. A total of roughly 67 TRBV and approximately 13 TRBJ segments were identified across samples and were used for gene usage analysis of CDR3 amino acid clonotypes. COPE and FqMerger were used to merge the filtered high-quality paired reads into contigs. BLAST was used to align contigs to the IMGT TRBV, TRBD and TRBJ reference genes, and CDR3 was defined following IMGT. Clonotypes above 0.1% frequency were classified as highly expanded clones. Repertoire diversity was measured by Shannon entropy, and V-J evenness by the Gini coefficient. A clonotype was considered public if more than one individual shared it. The public reads were reanalyzed by TCRdb: fastp trimming at Q25, MiXCR alignment, in-frame beta chains only. Rows are unified per CDR3 protein, each entry keeping the most common DNA and genes. Clone size and V and J calls follow TCRdb, not the original study. This sample gives roughly 250,000 distinct CDR3 sequences in total; 15% to 20% of them show up just once. The biggest ten clones account for 14% of the sample.

According to the study, the label for this sample's time point signals: newly diagnosed GD, antithyroid drugs for less than 3 months. For both TCR sequencing and RNA sequencing, RNA was extracted from PBMCs using TRIzol. Graves' disease was diagnosed according to American Thyroid Association guidelines. Patients for the study were recruited at an endocrinology department in Xi'an, China. Each patient gave roughly 10 milliliters of peripheral blood, collected in an EDTA anticoagulant tube. Ficoll Paque Plus density gradient separation was used to isolate PBMCs, and no further T cell sorting was performed. An Agilent 2100 Bioanalyzer and agarose gel were used to assess RNA quality, and a NanoDrop 2000 was used to measure RNA concentration. V is cut back by 0 bases and J by 9 bases, with 13 bases in the junction unmatched. CDR1 and CDR2 were assigned from the germline V gene as ENHRY and SYGVKD. From the cysteine up to the phenylalanine, the CDR3 has a length of 18 residues. Solely the CDR3 DNA is kept, with 54 bases framed from the first base.

This clonotype was seen ten or more times. This receptor's antigen is unknown. No per-base quality is available; no much larger clone lies one base away. The same data also went into a second study, on T cells in Graves' hyperthyroidism and ophthalmopathy. According to the second study: Stable Graves' hyperthyroidism was defined as the absence of progression to ophthalmopathy over 18 months of follow-up. The hyperthyroidism patients were between 18 and 65 years old and newly diagnosed, with a disease duration of less than 2 months. Any patient with an uncontrolled infection, another autoimmune disease, pregnancy or lactation was excluded. Diagnoses relied on clinical symptoms, serum thyroxine and TRAb, thyroid ultrasound and orbital computed tomography. The TCR CDR3 was subjected to a first round of RT-PCR using the HTBI primer set and the Qiagen OneStep RT-PCR kit. Most expanded thyroid clonotypes (frequency above 0.001) were also detected in blood, a finding suggesting that blood repertoires may reflect thyroid immune responses. In cross-validation, a model built on a 13 V-J signature told ophthalmopathy apart from stable hyperthyroidism with approximately 90% sensitivity and approximately 84% specificity, and in testing the same model reached 80%/75%. In validation, progression to ophthalmopathy was predicted by the model with 70.59% sensitivity and just over 72% specificity, a median of approximately 6.5 months before onset. A discovery cohort of around 98 patients, 43 with Graves' ophthalmopathy and approximately 60 with stable Graves' hyperthyroidism, was used to find distinguishing TCR V-J signatures. An independent validation cohort of fewer than 20 hyperthyroidism patients and 17 patients who later progressed to ophthalmopathy tested prospective prediction of ophthalmopathy. The 85 to 100 discovery patients were divided at random into training and test sets in a 7:3 ratio. The study also compared thyroid tissue and blood T-cell repertoires from about six Graves' hyperthyroidism patients. Once sampling was done, hyperthyroidism patients were given methimazole at a starting dose of 30 mg daily, whereas ophthalmopathy patients were given high-dose intravenous methylprednisolone. The libraries were constructed in a second round of multiplex PCR and then size-selected and purified. Paired-end sequencing of the libraries was performed with 100 bp reads on an Illumina HiSeq2000. SOAPnuke was used to process the raw data, removing reads that contained adapters or uncalled bases, had a mean Phred below 15, or lacked an exact match to the constant primer or identifier. High-quality paired reads were merged with COPE v1.2.5, and unique nucleotide sequences were defined as clonotypes. MiTCR v1.1 was used to align the clonotypes against IMGT TRBV, TRBD and TRBJ reference segments. The analysis included only V-J combinations with a frequency above 0.0001, which together covered more than 99% of the repertoires. A TCS score was defined as the ratio of F50 (clonal expansion) to E x V (chaos), with BLOSUM62-based TCRdist applied between CDR3 peptides within each V-J. Welch's t-statistics and random forest reduced fewer than 600 V-J features to roughly 13, which were used in a naive Bayes classifier (R e1071). No statistical method was used to fix the sample size in advance, and group allocation was not hidden from the investigators. The paper describes TCR Vbeta CDR3 sequencing of 130 to 150 peripheral blood samples, made up of some 40 ophthalmopathy patients, some 80 hyperthyroidism patients and 17 progressor patients.

This material consisted of peripheral blood mononuclear cells (PBMCs), taken at new diagnosis, from a patient treated with antithyroid drugs. The receptor comes from a woman aged 25 to 39 with Graves disease. Donor details come from another sample of the same person, matched by shared clones. The V and J genes are TRBV10-3 and TRBJ2-3, and 12 junction bases match TRBD2. The CDR3 in this case is CAISESTASGGATRTQYF. The bases are TGTGCCATCAGTGAGTCGACGGCTAGCGGGGGGGCCACAAGAACGCAGTATTTT.